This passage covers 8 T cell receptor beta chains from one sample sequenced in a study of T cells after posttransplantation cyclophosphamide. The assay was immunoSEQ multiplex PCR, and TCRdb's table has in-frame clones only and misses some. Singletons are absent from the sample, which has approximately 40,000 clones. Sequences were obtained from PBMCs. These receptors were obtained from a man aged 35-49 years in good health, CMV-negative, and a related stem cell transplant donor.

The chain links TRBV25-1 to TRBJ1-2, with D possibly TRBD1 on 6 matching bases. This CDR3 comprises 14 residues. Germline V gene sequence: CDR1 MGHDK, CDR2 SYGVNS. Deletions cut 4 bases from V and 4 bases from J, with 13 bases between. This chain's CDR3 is CASSARQEIYGYTF. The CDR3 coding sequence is TGTGCCAGCAGTGCCCGACAGGAAATCTATGGCTACACCTTC.

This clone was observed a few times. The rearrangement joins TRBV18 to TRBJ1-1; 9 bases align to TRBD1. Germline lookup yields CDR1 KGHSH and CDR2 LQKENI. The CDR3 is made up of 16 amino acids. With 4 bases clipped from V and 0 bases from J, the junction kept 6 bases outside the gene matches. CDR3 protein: CASSQGQGVLNTEAFF. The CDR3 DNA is TGTGCCAGCTCACAGGGACAGGGAGTCTTGAACACTGAAGCTTTCTTT.

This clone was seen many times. The DNA for the CDR3 is TGTGCCAGTAACCCACAGGGTGTGGATCAGCCCCAGCATTTT. It encodes CASNPQGVDQPQHF. The chain combines TRBV19 with TRBJ1-5, with D possibly being TRBD1 (6 bases). Trimming left V 7 bases short and J 5 bases short, with 15 bases between. Germline values: CDR1 LNHDA, CDR2 SQIVND (reference sequence). CDR3 size: 14 residues.

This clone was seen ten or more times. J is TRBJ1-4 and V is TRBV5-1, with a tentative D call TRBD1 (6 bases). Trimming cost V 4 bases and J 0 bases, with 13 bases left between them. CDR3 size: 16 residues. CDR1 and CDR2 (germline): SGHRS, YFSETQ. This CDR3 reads CASSMDSLATNEKLFF. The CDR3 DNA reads TGCGCCAGCAGCATGGACAGTCTTGCAACTAATGAAAAACTGTTTTTT. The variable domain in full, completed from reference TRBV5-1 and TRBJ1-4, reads KAGVTQTPRYLIKTRGQQVTLSCSPISGHRSVSWYQQTPGQGLQFLFEYFSETQRNKGNFPGRFSGRQFSNSRSEMNVSTLELGDSALYLCASSMDSLATNEKLFFGSGTQLSVL.

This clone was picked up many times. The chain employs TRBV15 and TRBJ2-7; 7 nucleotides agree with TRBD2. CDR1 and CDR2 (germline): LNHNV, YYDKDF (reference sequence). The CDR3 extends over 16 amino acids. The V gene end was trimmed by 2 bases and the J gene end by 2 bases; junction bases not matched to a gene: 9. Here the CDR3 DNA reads TGTGCCACCAGCAGACTGACCGGGACTAAAGCCTACGAGCAGTACGTC. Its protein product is CATSRLTGTKAYEQYV.

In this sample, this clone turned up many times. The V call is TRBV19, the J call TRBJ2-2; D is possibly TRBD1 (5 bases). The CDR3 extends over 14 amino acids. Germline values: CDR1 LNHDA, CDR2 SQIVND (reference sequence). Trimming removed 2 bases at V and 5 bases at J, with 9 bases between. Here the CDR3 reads CASSIQGFTGELFF. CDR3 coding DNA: TGTGCCAGTAGTATACAGGGTTTTACCGGGGAGCTGTTTTTT.

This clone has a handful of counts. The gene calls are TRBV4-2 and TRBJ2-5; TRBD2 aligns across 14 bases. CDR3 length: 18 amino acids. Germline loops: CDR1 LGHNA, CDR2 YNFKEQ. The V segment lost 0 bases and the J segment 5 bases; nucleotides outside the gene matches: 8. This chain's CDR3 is CASSQDGLAGGRVETQYF. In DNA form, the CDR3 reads TGTGCCAGCAGCCAAGATGGACTAGCGGGGGGCCGGGTGGAGACCCAGTACTTC.

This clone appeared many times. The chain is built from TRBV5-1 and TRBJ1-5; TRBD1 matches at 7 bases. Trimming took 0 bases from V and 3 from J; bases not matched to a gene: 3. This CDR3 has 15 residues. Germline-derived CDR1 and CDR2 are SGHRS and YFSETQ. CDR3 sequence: CASSLDGQDNQPQHF. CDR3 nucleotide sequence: TGCGCCAGCAGCTTGGATGGACAGGACAATCAGCCCCAGCATTTT.